Below are 21 T cell receptor beta chains sequenced from a single sample in a study of shared clonotypes between healthy human individuals. Libraries were prepared by immunoSEQ multiplex PCR; TCRdb keeps only in-frame clonotypes and omits some of them. The data show under 650,000 clones, 95% to 97% seen once. The specimen sequenced was naive CD4+ T cells sorted from blood. The subset was: CD45RA+ positively selected. The origin of the receptors is a woman in her 30s in good health.

This clone occurred a few times. J is TRBJ1-5 and V is TRBV23-1; 9 positions agree with TRBD1. TRBV23-1 is classed as an ORF, of uncertain function. V shed 5 bases and J 0 bases; nucleotides not matched to a gene: 2. This CDR3 is built from 15 residues. The CDR3 spells CASSGQGNSNQPQHF. The DNA for the CDR3 is TGCGCCAGCAGTGGACAGGGGAATAGCAATCAGCCCCAGCATTTT.

V usage is TRBV5-1 and J usage is TRBJ2-1; a possible D gene is TRBD2 (6 bases). Germline CDR1 reads SGHRS; CDR2 reads YFSETQ. The CDR3 extends over 12 amino acids. V was shortened by 5 bases and J by 9 bases, with 12 bases between the two germline ends. CDR3 in amino acids: CASRWGDGEQFF. The DNA for the CDR3 is TGCGCCAGCAGGTGGGGGGACGGTGAGCAGTTCTTC.

The chain links TRBV11-2 to TRBJ2-1; TRBD1 matches at 9 bases. The CDR3 consists of 15 residues. V lost 5 bases and J lost 3; bases outside the gene matches: 5. In germline, CDR1 is SGHAT, CDR2 FQNNGV. The CDR3 reads CASSKDRGRYNEQFF. The CDR3 coding sequence is TGTGCCAGCAGCAAGGACAGGGGACGCTACAATGAGCAGTTCTTC. The whole variable domain, filled in from reference TRBV11-2 and TRBJ2-1, reads EAGVAQSPRYKIIEKRQSVAFWCNPISGHATLYWYQQILGQGPKLLIQFQNNGVVDDSQLPKDRFSAERLKGVDSTLKIQPAKLEDSAVYLCASSKDRGRYNEQFFGPGTRLTVL.

The J gene is TRBJ2-1, the V gene TRBV6-6, with TRBD1 matching 8 bases. CDR3 length equals 13 residues. The J segment lost 4 bases and the V segment lost 5 bases, leaving 1 base of the junction unmatched. The germline CDR1 and CDR2 sequences are MNHNY and SVGAGI (reference sequence). CDR3 nucleotides: TGTGCCAGCAGTAGACAGGGGTACAATGAGCAGTTCTTC. This translates into CASSRQGYNEQFF.

The chain is built from TRBV4-1 and TRBJ1-5, with D maybe TRBD1 (6 bases). Looked up from germline, CDR1 is MGHRA and CDR2 is YSYEKL. V shed 1 base and J shed 6 bases, with 10 bases lying between them. This CDR3 comprises 14 residues. The CDR3 sequence: CASSQGTVGQPQHF. In DNA, the CDR3 is TGCGCCAGCAGCCAAGGGACAGTCGGTCAGCCCCAGCATTTT.

The chain carries TRBV28 and TRBJ2-7; D not certain. CDR1 and CDR2 from the germline V gene are MDHEN and SYDVKM. Trimming took off 7 bases at V and 0 bases at J, with 13 bases between the two ends. This CDR3 is 14 amino acids long. CDR3 sequence (DNA): TGTGCCAGCAACAAATATCAGAGCTCCTACGAGCAGTACTTC. Protein: CASNKYQSSYEQYF.

Points on this clone: Other DNA sequences within the sample encode an identical CDR3. The V gene is TRBV20-1, the J gene TRBJ2-7; D is unresolved. Germline loops: CDR1 DFQATT, CDR2 SNEGSKA (reference sequence). V was shortened by 6 bases and J by 3 bases, with 9 bases between the two germline ends. The CDR3 is 11 residues long. CDR3 residues: CSAPGGYEQYF. The CDR3 DNA follows: TGCAGTGCCCCAGGCGGCTACGAGCAGTACTTC.

The V call is TRBV5-4, the J call TRBJ2-1, with D possibly matching TRBD1 (5 bases). The CDR3 is made up of 15 amino acids. CDR1 is SGHNT and CDR2 is YYREEE in the germline V gene (reference sequence). V was cut by 0 bases and J by 2 bases, with 9 bases left in between. The CDR3: CASSLEGVTYNEQFF. The CDR3 DNA reads as TGTGCCAGCAGCTTGGAAGGGGTGACCTACAATGAGCAGTTCTTC.

This chain links TRBV4-2 with TRBJ2-1, with 11 bases matching TRBD2. The junction had 4 bases not matched to a gene; V was cut back by 2 bases and J by 4 bases. This CDR3 contains 16 residues. Germline CDR1 reads LGHNA; CDR2 reads YNFKEQ. DNA for the CDR3: TGTGCCAGCAGCCAAAGCGCTAGCGGGGGGTACAATGAGCAGTTCTTC. Translation gives CASSQSASGGYNEQFF.

This clone was counted once. The chain is built from TRBV5-1 and TRBJ2-3; no reliable D call. This CDR3 contains 14 residues. The germline V and J ends were trimmed by 2 bases and 1 base, with 8 bases remaining between them. Germline CDR1 reads SGHRS; CDR2 reads YFSETQ. The CDR3 region is CASSFDTRTDTQYF. CDR3 in DNA: TGCGCCAGCAGCTTCGATACCCGCACAGATACGCAGTATTTT.

In this sample, this clone turned up once. The same CDR3 arises from other DNA sequences in this sample as well. V is TRBV5-1 and J is TRBJ2-1, with 10 positions matching TRBD2. CDR3 size: 15 residues. The germline V gene has CDR1 SGHRS and CDR2 YFSETQ. J lost 3 bases, V lost 5 bases, and 5 bases had no gene match. The CDR3 protein is CASSSGTSDYNEQFF. The CDR3 bases are TGCGCCAGCAGTTCCGGGACTAGCGACTACAATGAGCAGTTCTTC.

The chain has TRBV28 and TRBJ2-7, with TRBD1 matching over 9 bases. The CDR3 has 15 residues. V dropped 3 bases and J dropped 3; count of bases not matched to a gene: 6. In germline, CDR1 is MDHEN, CDR2 SYDVKM. The CDR3 nucleotides are TGTGCCAGCAGTTTCGGAGGGACAGGGCGCTACGAGCAGTACTTC. Its protein is CASSFGGTGRYEQYF. The complete variable domain, with remaining parts taken from reference TRBV28 and TRBJ2-7, reads DVKVTQSSRYLVKRTGEKVFLECVQDMDHENMFWYRQDPGLGLRLIYFSYDVKMKEKGDIPEGYSVSREKKERFSLILESASTNQTSMYLCASSFGGTGRYEQYFGPGTRLTVT.

The chain recombines TRBV7-9 with TRBJ1-5; TRBD1 agrees at 8 bases. There are 16 residues in the CDR3. With 4 bases clipped from V and 4 bases from J, the junction kept 9 bases outside the gene matches. The V gene's germline CDR1 is SEHNR and CDR2 FQNEAQ (reference sequence). The CDR3 reads CASSYPGQGQNQPQHF. The CDR3 DNA follows: TGTGCCAGCAGCTATCCTGGACAGGGACAAAATCAGCCCCAGCATTTT.

The chain combines TRBV6-5 with TRBJ2-7; D ambiguous. This CDR3 comprises 11 residues. Germline V CDR1 and CDR2: MNHEY, SVGAGI. Trimming took 8 bases from V and 5 from J, leaving 10 bases between them. CDR3: CASSYRNEQYF. CDR3 DNA: TGTGCCAGCTCGTATAGGAACGAGCAGTACTTC.

This sequence joins TRBV11-2 and TRBJ2-5; D gene ambiguous. CDR1 SGHAT and CDR2 FQNNGV come from the germline V gene. The CDR3 extends over 15 amino acids. V shed 2 bases and J shed 2 bases, with 12 bases lying between them. DNA for the CDR3: TGTGCCAGCAGCTTAAGCACCGGGCTGCAAGAGACCCAGTACTTC. This gives the protein CASSLSTGLQETQYF.

This sequence joins TRBV28 and TRBJ1-2; D perhaps matches TRBD1 (5 bases). V lost 7 bases and J lost 2, with 20 bases in between. This CDR3 contains 16 residues. The germline V gene encodes CDR1 MDHEN and CDR2 SYDVKM. The CDR3 loop is CASTTEIRGPNYGYTF. The CDR3 coding sequence is TGTGCCAGCACTACCGAAATCCGGGGCCCAAACTATGGCTACACCTTC.

The chain combines TRBV5-1 with TRBJ2-5; 7 nucleotides agree with TRBD2. CDR3 size: 14 residues. J gave up 2 bases and V 7 bases, and 8 bases lay outside the gene matches. Per germline, CDR1 SGHRS and CDR2 YFSETQ. CDR3 sequence: CASGYGGSQETQYF. CDR3 in DNA: TGCGCCAGCGGTTATGGCGGGAGTCAAGAGACCCAGTACTTC.

V gene TRBV19 combines with J gene TRBJ2-5, with D unclear. The DNA end lines up better with TRBJ2-7; the J call may be wrong. This CDR3 is built from 11 residues. Germline V gives CDR1 LNHDA, CDR2 SQIVND (reference sequence). CDR3 sequence reads: CASKTGYEQYF. DNA of the CDR3: TGTGCCAGTAAAACGGGCTACGAGCAGTACTTC.

In this sample, this clone turned up once. The CDR3 spells CASSLDTGLSTGELFF. CDR3 bases: TGTGCCAGCAGCTTAGATACGGGGCTATCTACCGGGGAGCTGTTTTTT. The chain carries TRBV11-3 and TRBJ2-2, with D perhaps TRBD1 or TRBD2 (5 bases each). Germline CDR1 reads SGHNT; CDR2 reads YENEEA. The CDR3 consists of 16 residues. The V gene lost 0 bases and the J gene lost 5 bases, with 13 bases spanning the gap.

This clone has only one observation. This chain connects TRBV5-1 to TRBJ2-5; TRBD1 matches 8 bases. CDR1 and CDR2 from the germline V gene are SGHRS and YFSETQ. After removal of 5 bases from V and 4 bases from J, the junction contained 10 bases not matched to a gene. CDR3 length: 15 amino acids. The CDR3 is CASRNGQGLRETQYF. The CDR3, as DNA: TGCGCCAGCAGAAACGGACAGGGCTTGAGAGAGACCCAGTACTTC.

This chain links TRBV4-1 with TRBJ2-7, with 14 bases lining up with TRBD2. Germline V gene data show CDR1 as MGHRA and CDR2 as YSYEKL. The CDR3 runs 18 residues. The trim removed 6 bases at V and 0 bases at J, leaving 10 bases unmatched. The CDR3 is CASRRLAGGPSSSYEQYF. In DNA, the CDR3 is TGCGCCAGCAGACGACTAGCGGGAGGGCCTTCGAGCTCCTACGAGCAGTACTTC.